This T cell receptor beta chain is from a study of blood T cell repertoires in COVID-19. Study-level information: There were acute and convalescent COVID-19 samples, and they came from the United States, Italy and Spain. The analysed material was cDNA or gDNA that came from T cells, B-cell-depleted T cells, or PBMCs.

Original analysis: Nucleated cell counts were estimated from reference gene primer amplification. Sequencing was performed with immunoSEQ multiplex PCR; in TCRdb, only in-frame clones are kept and a portion is missing. The V and J calls and the clone size are those of that table, but D and trimming were determined from the DNA. The sample lists approximately 90,000 clones, 85% occurring once. Sequenced sample: peripheral blood. The sequence came from a man aged 50 to 60 with acute or convalescent COVID-19.

CDR3 region: CASSFFRDSDGYTF. CDR3 DNA sequence: TGTGCCAGCAGTTTTTTTAGGGACAGTGATGGCTACACCTTC. The chain links TRBV27 to TRBJ1-2; 7 nucleotides agree with TRBD1. CDR3 length: 14 residues. J was trimmed by 6 bases and V by 3 bases; bases with no gene match: 7. The germline CDR1 and CDR2 sequences are MNHEY and SMNVEV (reference sequence).